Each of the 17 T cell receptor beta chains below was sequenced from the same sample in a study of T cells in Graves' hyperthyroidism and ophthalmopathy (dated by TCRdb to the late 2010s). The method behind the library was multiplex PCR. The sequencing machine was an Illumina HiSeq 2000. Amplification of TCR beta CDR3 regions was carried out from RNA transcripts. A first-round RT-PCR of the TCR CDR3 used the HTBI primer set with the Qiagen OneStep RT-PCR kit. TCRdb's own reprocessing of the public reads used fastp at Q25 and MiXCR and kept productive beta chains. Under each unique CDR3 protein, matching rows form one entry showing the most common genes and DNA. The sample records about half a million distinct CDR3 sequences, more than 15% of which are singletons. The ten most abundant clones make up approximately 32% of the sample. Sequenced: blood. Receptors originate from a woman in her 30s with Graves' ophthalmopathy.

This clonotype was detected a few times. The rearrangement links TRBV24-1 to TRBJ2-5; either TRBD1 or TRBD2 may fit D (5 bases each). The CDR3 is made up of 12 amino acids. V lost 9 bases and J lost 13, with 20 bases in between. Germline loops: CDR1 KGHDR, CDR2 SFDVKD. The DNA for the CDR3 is TGTGCCACCTCCGGGACCGACCTATTGATGTACTTC. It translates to CATSGTDLLMYF.

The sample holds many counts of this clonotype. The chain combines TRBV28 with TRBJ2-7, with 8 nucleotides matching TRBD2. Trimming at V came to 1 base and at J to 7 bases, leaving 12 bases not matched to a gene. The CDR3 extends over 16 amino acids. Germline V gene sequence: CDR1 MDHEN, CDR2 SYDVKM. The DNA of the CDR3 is TGTGCCAGCAGTTTATTCCTAGCGGGTTTGATGGGGGAGCAGTACTTC. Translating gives CASSLFLAGLMGEQYF.

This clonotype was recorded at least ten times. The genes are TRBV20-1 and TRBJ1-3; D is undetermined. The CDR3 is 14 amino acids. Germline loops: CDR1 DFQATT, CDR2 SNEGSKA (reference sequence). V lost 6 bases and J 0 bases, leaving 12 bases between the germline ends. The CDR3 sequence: CSALLADSGNTIYF. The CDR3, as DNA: TGCAGTGCCCTCCTAGCGGACTCTGGAAACACCATATATTTT.

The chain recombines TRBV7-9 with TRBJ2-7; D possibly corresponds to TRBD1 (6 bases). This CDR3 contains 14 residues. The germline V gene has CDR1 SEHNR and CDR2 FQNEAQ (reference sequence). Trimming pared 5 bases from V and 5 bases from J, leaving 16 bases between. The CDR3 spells CASSRKQGPHEQYF. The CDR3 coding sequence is TGTGCCAGCAGCCGAAAACAGGGACCTCACGAGCAGTACTTC.

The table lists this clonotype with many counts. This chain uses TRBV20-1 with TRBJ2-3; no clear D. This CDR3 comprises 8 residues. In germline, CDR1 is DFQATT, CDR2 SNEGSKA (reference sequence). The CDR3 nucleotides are TGCAGGCAGGTTACGCAGTATTTT. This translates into CRQVTQYF.

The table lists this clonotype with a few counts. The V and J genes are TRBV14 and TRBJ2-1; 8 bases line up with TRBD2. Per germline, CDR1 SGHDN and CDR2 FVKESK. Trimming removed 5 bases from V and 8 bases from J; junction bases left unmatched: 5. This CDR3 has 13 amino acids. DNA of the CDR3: TGTGCCAGCAGCAAGGGACTAGTCGATGAGCAGTTCTTC. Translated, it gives CASSKGLVDEQFF.

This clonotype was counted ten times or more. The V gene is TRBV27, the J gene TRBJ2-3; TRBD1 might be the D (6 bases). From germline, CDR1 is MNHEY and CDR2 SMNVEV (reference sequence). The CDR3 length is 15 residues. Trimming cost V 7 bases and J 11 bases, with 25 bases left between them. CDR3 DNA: TGTGCCAGCACCCTAGACGGTTCTCAGGGGATTGTGCAGTATTTT. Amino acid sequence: CASTLDGSQGIVQYF.

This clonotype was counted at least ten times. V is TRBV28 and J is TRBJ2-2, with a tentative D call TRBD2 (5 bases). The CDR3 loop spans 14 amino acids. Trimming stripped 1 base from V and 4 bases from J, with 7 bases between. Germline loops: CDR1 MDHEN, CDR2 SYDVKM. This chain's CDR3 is CASSLSRVTGELFF. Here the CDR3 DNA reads TGTGCCAGCAGTTTATCGAGGGTCACCGGGGAGCTGTTTTTT.

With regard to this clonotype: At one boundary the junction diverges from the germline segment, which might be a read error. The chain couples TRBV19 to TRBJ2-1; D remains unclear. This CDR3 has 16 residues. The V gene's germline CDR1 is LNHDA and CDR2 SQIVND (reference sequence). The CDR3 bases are TGTGCCAGTAGTCTCCTATCTCCCGGGTTGACCAATGAGCAGCTCTTC. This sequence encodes CASSLLSPGLTNEQLF.

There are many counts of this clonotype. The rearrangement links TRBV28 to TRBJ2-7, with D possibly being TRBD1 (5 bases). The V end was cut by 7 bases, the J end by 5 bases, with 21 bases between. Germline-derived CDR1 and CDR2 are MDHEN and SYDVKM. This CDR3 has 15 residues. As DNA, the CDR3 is TGTGCCAGCACTCCTTTGGGGCGTCATTTAGACGAGCAGTACTTC. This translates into CASTPLGRHLDEQYF.

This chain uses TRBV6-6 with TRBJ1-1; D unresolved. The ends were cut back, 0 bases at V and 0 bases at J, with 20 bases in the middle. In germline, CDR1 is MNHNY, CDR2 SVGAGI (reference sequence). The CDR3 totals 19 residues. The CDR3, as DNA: TGTGCCAGCAGTTACTCTCCGGGTCAAGACTACAACATGAACACTGAAGCTTTCTTT. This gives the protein CASSYSPGQDYNMNTEAFF.

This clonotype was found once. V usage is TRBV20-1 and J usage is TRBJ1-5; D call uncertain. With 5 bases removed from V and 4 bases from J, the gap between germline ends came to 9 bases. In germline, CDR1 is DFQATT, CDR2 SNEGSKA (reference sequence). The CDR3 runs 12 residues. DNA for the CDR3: TGCAGTGCTGCCGACCCGAATCAGCCCCAGCATTTT. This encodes CSAADPNQPQHF.

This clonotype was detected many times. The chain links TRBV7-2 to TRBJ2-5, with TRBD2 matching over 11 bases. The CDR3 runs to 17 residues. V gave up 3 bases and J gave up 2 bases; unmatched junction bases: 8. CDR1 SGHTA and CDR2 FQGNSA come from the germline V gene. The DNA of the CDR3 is TGTGCCAGCAGCTTTTCCGGGACTAGCGGTGGTCAAGAGACCCAGTACTTC. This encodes CASSFSGTSGGQETQYF.

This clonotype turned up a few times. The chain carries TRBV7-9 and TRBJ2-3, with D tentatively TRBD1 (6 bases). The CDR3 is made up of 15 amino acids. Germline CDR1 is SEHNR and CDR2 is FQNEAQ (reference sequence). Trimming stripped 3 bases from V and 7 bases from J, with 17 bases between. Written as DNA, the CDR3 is TGTGCCAGCAGCTTCGCCGGGACAAACCAAAATACGCAGTATTTT. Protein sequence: CASSFAGTNQNTQYF.

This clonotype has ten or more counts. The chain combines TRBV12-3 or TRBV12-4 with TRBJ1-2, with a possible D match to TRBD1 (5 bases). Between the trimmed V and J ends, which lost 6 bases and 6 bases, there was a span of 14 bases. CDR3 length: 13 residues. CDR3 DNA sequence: TGTGCCAGCAGCCCGGGGACGGAGGATGGCTACACCTTC. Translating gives CASSPGTEDGYTF.

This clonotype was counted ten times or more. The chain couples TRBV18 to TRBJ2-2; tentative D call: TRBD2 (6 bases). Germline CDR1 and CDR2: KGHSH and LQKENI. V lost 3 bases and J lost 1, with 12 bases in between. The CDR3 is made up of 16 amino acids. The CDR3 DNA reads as TGTGCCAGCTCACCCCAGGGAGGCCTGAACACCGGGGAGCTGTTTTTT. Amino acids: CASSPQGGLNTGELFF.

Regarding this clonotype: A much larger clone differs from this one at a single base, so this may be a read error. CDR3 sequence reads: CASSAITGCYEQYF. The CDR3, as DNA: TGTGCCAGCAGCGCCATCACAGGGTGCTACGAGCAGTACTTC. The V and J genes are TRBV7-6 and TRBJ2-7, with D perhaps matching TRBD1 (6 bases). The V end lost 5 bases, the J end lost 3 bases, and 14 bases lay between the germline ends. CDR1 is SGHVS and CDR2 is FNYEAQ in the germline V gene. The CDR3 has 14 amino acids.